This T cell receptor (beta chain) was documented in a study of graft-versus-host responses after intestinal transplantation. This clone was seen only once. Its specificity is unknown. The CDR3 sequence is 12 residues long. CDR1 and CDR2 from the germline V gene are SEHNR and FQNEAQ (reference sequence). The V end was cut by 5 bases, the J end by 7 bases, with 11 bases between. The method was immunoSEQ multiplex PCR; TCRdb's version includes in-frame clones alone and lacks a portion of them. The sample holds roughly 73,000 clones; roughly 84% are singletons and the top ten take around 8.6%. The source was unstimulated CD8+ T cells sorted from spleen or lymph node cells, collected before transplant. This chain connects TRBV7-9 to TRBJ2-5; D unresolved. The origin of this receptor is a human donor who was the organ donor for an intestinal transplant. CDR3 bases: TGTGCCAGCAGCATAGACACTGTGACCCAGTACTTC. Amino acid sequence: CASSIDTVTQYF.